The 21 T cell receptor beta chains presented below share a single source sample, sequenced in a study of OX40 agonist ivuxolimab in advanced cancers. Sequencing was performed with immunoSEQ multiplex PCR; in TCRdb, only in-frame clones are kept and a portion is missing. The sample yields about 82,000 clones, approximately 85% seen once. The source material was CD4+ or CD8+ T cells sorted from blood, sampled in a trial of the OX40 agonist ivuxolimab. These receptors came from an adult with an advanced solid tumor such as melanoma, head and neck, liver or kidney cancer.

The rearrangement links TRBV4-2 to TRBJ2-3; 8 nucleotides line up with TRBD2. CDR1 and CDR2 from the germline V gene are LGHNA and YNFKEQ. J lost 4 bases, V lost 0 bases, and 9 bases had no gene match. CDR3 length: 17 amino acids. CDR3: CASSQDRDGGAADTQYF. In DNA, the CDR3 is TGTGCCAGCAGCCAAGATCGGGACGGGGGGGCCGCAGATACGCAGTATTTT.

This chain links TRBV19 with TRBJ1-5; tentative D call: TRBD1 (6 bases). Between the trimmed V and J ends, which lost 6 bases and 0 bases, there was a span of 21 bases. The germline CDR1 and CDR2 sequences are LNHDA and SQIVND (reference sequence). The CDR3 runs 18 residues. The CDR3 protein is CASRRPGADLYSNQPQHF. As DNA, the CDR3 is TGTGCCAGTAGGAGGCCGGGGGCTGACCTTTATAGCAATCAGCCCCAGCATTTT.

The chain recombines TRBV30 with TRBJ1-1; no clear D gene. Germline CDR1 GTSNPN, CDR2 SVGIG (reference sequence). With 0 bases removed from V and 3 bases from J, the gap between germline ends came to 8 bases. The CDR3 totals 13 residues. This chain's CDR3 is CAWSVNRDTEAFF. CDR3 coding DNA: TGTGCCTGGAGTGTAAATCGGGACACTGAAGCTTTCTTT.

This rearrangement joins TRBV19 to TRBJ2-1, with D possibly being TRBD1 (6 bases). CDR3 length: 18 amino acids. V shed 0 bases and J shed 4 bases, with 19 bases lying between them. The germline V gene encodes CDR1 LNHDA and CDR2 SQIVND (reference sequence). The CDR3 nucleotides are TGTGCCAGTAGTATAGACCTCTCCGGACGGACAGCATACAATGAGCAGTTCTTC. It translates to CASSIDLSGRTAYNEQFF.

The chain couples TRBV18 to TRBJ2-2; 9 nucleotides match TRBD1. Trimming cost V 3 bases and J 5 bases; bases outside gene matches: 7. This CDR3 has 16 residues. Germline CDR1 and CDR2: KGHSH and LQKENI. The chain's CDR3 is CASSPSGTGLTGELFF. Here the CDR3 DNA reads TGTGCCAGCTCACCGTCCGGGACAGGGTTAACCGGGGAGCTGTTTTTT.

There are a few counts of this clone. V usage is TRBV21-1 and J usage is TRBJ2-3; the listed D gene, TRBD2, was not tested against the DNA. TRBV21-1 is a pseudogene. The CDR3 is made up of 18 amino acids. CDR3 sequence reads: CASSKGFGGGPVTDTQYF. The CDR3 DNA follows: TGTGCCAGCAGCAAAGGATTCGGGGGGGGCCCGGTCACAGATACGCAGTATTTT.

The V call is TRBV11-2, the J call TRBJ1-5; tentatively, D is TRBD1 (6 bases). Deletions cut 5 bases from V and 4 bases from J, with 12 bases between. CDR1 and CDR2 from the germline V gene are SGHAT and FQNNGV. CDR3 length equals 14 residues. DNA of the CDR3: TGTGCCAGCAGCCCGTTAGGGGGTAATCAGCCCCAGCATTTT. Translating it yields CASSPLGGNQPQHF.

The V gene is TRBV5-6, the J gene TRBJ1-1; tentative D call: TRBD1 (5 bases). V lost 2 bases and J lost 4, with 6 bases in between. This CDR3 has 12 amino acids. CDR1 and CDR2 (germline): SGHDT, YYEEEE. In DNA form, the CDR3 reads TGTGCCAGCAGCTTTGGGACCACTGAAGCTTTCTTT. This sequence encodes CASSFGTTEAFF.

The rearrangement joins TRBV6-5 to TRBJ1-1; D perhaps matches TRBD1 (5 bases). CDR3 length equals 15 residues. With 2 bases removed from V and 4 bases from J, the gap between germline ends came to 14 bases. Looked up from germline, CDR1 is MNHEY and CDR2 is SVGAGI. Here the CDR3 DNA reads TGTGCCAGCAGTTACGACAGTAACGGAGGCACTGAAGCTTTCTTT. Translating gives CASSYDSNGGTEAFF.

The V and J genes are TRBV5-1 and TRBJ2-1, with D possibly being TRBD2 (5 bases). Trimming stripped 1 base from V and 2 bases from J, with 10 bases between. The CDR3 has 15 amino acids. The germline CDR1 and CDR2 sequences are SGHRS and YFSETQ. CDR3: CASSLYRGAYNEQFF. DNA of the CDR3: TGCGCCAGCAGCTTGTATCGGGGAGCCTACAATGAGCAGTTCTTC.

The chain couples TRBV7-2 to TRBJ1-5; 7 nucleotides line up with TRBD1. Germline CDR1 is SGHTA and CDR2 is FQGNSA. The CDR3 has 15 amino acids. Trimming cost V 5 bases and J 1 base; bases outside gene matches: 5. The DNA for the CDR3 is TGTGCCAGCAGCCTGACAGGGTCGAGCAATCAGCCCCAGCATTTT. This translates into CASSLTGSSNQPQHF.

V gene TRBV18 combines with J gene TRBJ1-3, with D possibly being TRBD1 (5 bases). V was cut by 6 bases and J by 0 bases, with 12 bases left in between. Per the germline V gene, CDR1 is KGHSH and CDR2 is LQKENI. CDR3 length: 15 amino acids. This chain's CDR3 is CASSEQVTSGNTIYF. The CDR3 DNA is TGTGCCAGCTCGGAACAGGTTACCTCTGGAAACACCATATATTTT.

V is TRBV2 and J is TRBJ1-5, with D unclear. This CDR3 spans 13 amino acids. Germline CDR1 reads SNHLY; CDR2 reads FYNNEI. The germline V and J ends were trimmed by 1 base and 12 bases, with 13 bases remaining between them. The CDR3 loop reads CASSEGPPQGQHF. The CDR3 coding sequence is TGTGCCAGCAGTGAAGGACCACCCCAAGGCCAGCATTTT.

The chain uses TRBV10-3 and TRBJ2-3; the D gene is possibly TRBD2 (7 bases). V was clipped by 4 bases and J by 2 bases, with 16 bases between them. Germline V lookup: CDR1 ENHRY, CDR2 SYGVKD. The CDR3 contains 16 residues. The CDR3 nucleotides are TGTGCCATCAGTGGCCCTGGGGGGGCGGACACAGATACGCAGTATTTT. This gives the protein CAISGPGGADTDTQYF.

The gene calls are TRBV7-2 and TRBJ1-1; a possible D gene is TRBD1 (6 bases). The V end was cut by 4 bases, the J end by 4 bases, with 13 bases between. The CDR3 contains 14 residues. The germline gives CDR1 SGHTA, CDR2 FQGNSA. CDR3 sequence (DNA): TGTGCCAGCAGCTCCCCCAGGGGCGGCACTGAAGCTTTCTTT. Its protein is CASSSPRGGTEAFF.

As regards this clone: The junction and the germline gene differ at one end; a read error may be behind it. The V gene is TRBV5-1, the J gene TRBJ1-3; D is possibly TRBD1 (5 bases). This CDR3 has 15 residues. CDR1 and CDR2 from the germline V gene are SGHRS and YFSETQ. Here the CDR3 reads CASSWGTHSGNTIYF. Written as DNA, the CDR3 is TGTGCCAGCAGCTGGGGGACGCACTCTGGAAACACCATATATTTT.

This chain joins TRBV11-3 and TRBJ2-5; D ambiguous. The germline V gene has CDR1 SGHNT and CDR2 YENEEA. The CDR3 extends over 14 amino acids. V dropped 4 bases and J dropped 5 bases, with 14 bases sitting between them. The DNA of the CDR3 is TGTGCCAGCAGCTCCGGGTCAAGTCGGGAGACCCAGTACTTC. It specifies CASSSGSSRETQYF.

The chain is built from TRBV5-1 and TRBJ2-1; 7 nucleotides line up with TRBD1. Germline CDR1 is SGHRS and CDR2 is YFSETQ. The V segment lost 5 bases and the J segment 4 bases; nucleotides outside the gene matches: 15. This CDR3 is 17 amino acids long. This CDR3 is CASRRLHRGGEYNEQFF. Written as DNA, the CDR3 is TGCGCCAGCAGACGCCTCCACAGGGGTGGGGAATACAATGAGCAGTTCTTC.

CDR3 nucleotides: TGTGCCAGCAGCACAGGACAGGGCCCCCCAGATACGCAGTATTTT. The encoded protein is CASSTGQGPPDTQYF. The chain combines TRBV9 with TRBJ2-3; 8 nucleotides match TRBD1. With 4 bases clipped from V and 4 bases from J, the junction kept 8 bases outside the gene matches. CDR1 is SGDLS and CDR2 is YYNGEE in the germline V gene. This CDR3 has 15 amino acids.

The chain combines TRBV11-2 with TRBJ2-1; D ambiguous. Germline CDR1 SGHAT, CDR2 FQNNGV. The CDR3 has 13 amino acids. V lost 0 bases to trimming and J lost 8 bases, with 8 bases between them. The chain's CDR3 is CASSLDRRDEQFF. The CDR3 region has the DNA TGTGCCAGCAGCTTAGATAGACGCGATGAGCAGTTCTTC.

This clone was recorded once. This rearrangement joins TRBV2 to TRBJ2-7; TRBD1 is a possible D gene (6 bases). Trimming cost V 7 bases and J 6 bases, with 19 bases left between them. This CDR3 contains 14 residues. The germline CDR1 and CDR2 sequences are SNHLY and FYNNEI. This CDR3 is CASNQRTAVGEQYF. The CDR3 DNA is TGTGCCAGCAATCAAAGGACAGCCGTTGGCGAGCAGTACTTC.